The 5 T cell receptor beta chains given below trace back to one sample, sequenced in a study. Each CDR3 protein is one row after TCRdb ran MiXCR on the RT-PCR reads. The sample includes about 680,000 distinct CDR3 sequences, approximately 15% of them seen just once. The sample was memory CD4+ T cells from blood. These receptors were collected from a female donor in good health, serving as a healthy control.

Points on this clonotype: This may be a read error: a much more frequent sequence differs by one nucleotide. J is TRBJ2-1 and V is TRBV20-1; 12 bases are a match to TRBD2. CDR1 is DFQATT, CDR2 SNEGSKA, per germline (reference sequence). V dropped 5 bases and J dropped 9; count of bases not matched to a gene: 20. The CDR3 is 18 amino acids. In DNA form, the CDR3 reads TGCAGTGCTCCGTATTACGGACTAGCGGGACGAGAAGAAGGTGAGCAGTTCTTC. This encodes CSAPYYGLAGREEGEQFF.

This clonotype was seen a handful of times. The chain links TRBV9 to TRBJ2-5; 9 nucleotides match TRBD1. Trimming at V came to 3 bases and at J to 5 bases, leaving 8 bases not matched to a gene. The CDR3 has 15 residues. The germline CDR1 and CDR2 sequences are SGDLS and YYNGEE. CDR3 sequence reads: CASSGQGQGSETQYF. The CDR3 DNA reads TGTGCCAGCAGCGGTCAGGGACAGGGCAGCGAGACCCAGTACTTC. Filled out from reference TRBV9 and TRBJ2-5, the complete variable domain reads DSGVTQTPKHLITATGQRVTLRCSPRSGDLSVYWYQQSLDQGLQFLIQYYNGEERAKGNILERFSAQQFPDLHSELNLSSLELGDSALYFCASSGQGQGSETQYFGPGTRLLVL.

This clonotype was recorded many times. This chain joins TRBV20-1 and TRBJ1-5; D perhaps matches TRBD1 (5 bases). Per germline, CDR1 DFQATT and CDR2 SNEGSKA (reference sequence). Between the trimmed V and J ends, which lost 3 bases and 0 bases, there was a span of 15 bases. The CDR3 has 16 residues. The chain's CDR3 is CSASRRGRTSNQPQHF. The DNA of the CDR3 is TGCAGTGCTAGCAGGAGGGGCCGGACTAGCAATCAGCCCCAGCATTTT.

This clonotype was counted many times. The chain carries TRBV18 and TRBJ2-5; TRBD2 matches 9 bases. CDR3 length: 15 amino acids. The trim removed 4 bases at V and 5 bases at J, leaving 8 bases unmatched. Germline loops: CDR1 KGHSH, CDR2 LQKENI. For the CDR3, the DNA is TGTGCCAGCTCACGTAGTAGCGGGAGTGGCGAGACCCAGTACTTC. It translates to CASSRSSGSGETQYF.

This clonotype appeared a single time. V gene TRBV25-1 combines with J gene TRBJ2-3; D may match TRBD1 or TRBD2 (5 bases each). This CDR3 has 13 residues. The V gene lost 10 bases and the J gene lost 2 bases, with 13 bases spanning the gap. Germline V lookup: CDR1 MGHDK, CDR2 SYGVNS. CDR3 sequence: CATQPGTTDTQYF. CDR3 nucleotides: TGTGCCACCCAACCAGGGACCACAGATACGCAGTATTTT.